This TCR beta chain appears in the sequencing data of a study of cytomegalovirus exposure and HLA in healthy donors. General study findings and limits: Researchers left out some V segments, among them TRBV6-2 and TRBV6-3, as indistinguishable. A later analysis linked more than 15,000 TCR beta sequences to HLA alleles at 0.05 false discovery rate.

Primers for the PCR totalled 60 Vbeta and 13 Jbeta. Sequencing was performed with immunoSEQ multiplex PCR; in TCRdb, only in-frame clones are kept and a portion is missing. Here the sample table reports about 55,000 clones. The junction had 9 bases not matched to a gene; V was cut back by 3 bases and J by 4 bases. The CDR3 totals 16 residues. In germline, CDR1 is LNHNV, CDR2 YYDKDF (reference sequence). A word on this clone: Antigen unknown.

This receptor was identified in a man aged 45 to 65 in good health and CMV-seropositive. J is TRBJ1-1 and V is TRBV15, with 9 nucleotides matching TRBD1. Sequencing was performed on PBMCs. The CDR3 sequence: CATSRRTGAAPTEAFF. CDR3 DNA: TGTGCCACCAGCAGGAGGACAGGGGCCGCCCCCACTGAAGCTTTCTTT.